These 12 T cell receptor beta chains originate from one sample sequenced in a study of cytomegalovirus exposure and HLA in healthy donors. Researchers ran the PCR with 60 Vbeta and 13 Jbeta primers. The data were produced by immunoSEQ multiplex PCR, yet TCRdb's version contains in-frame clones alone and is incomplete. The listing records some 120,000 clones. The sequencing sample was made of PBMCs. The receptors were sampled from a man aged 40-55 years in good health and CMV-seronegative.

The V call is TRBV11-2, the J call TRBJ2-7; TRBD2 aligns across 14 bases. J was trimmed by 0 bases and V by 5 bases; bases with no gene match: 6. The length of the CDR3 is 17 residues. CDR1 is SGHAT and CDR2 is FQNNGV in the germline V gene. Here the CDR3 DNA reads TGTGCCAGCAGCCTGGGACTAGCGGGAGTGCGCTCCTACGAGCAGTACTTC. This gives the protein CASSLGLAGVRSYEQYF.

This chain connects TRBV9 to TRBJ2-5; 9 bases fit TRBD2. The CDR3 is 16 amino acids. The germline V gene has CDR1 SGDLS and CDR2 YYNGEE. J lost 0 bases, V lost 0 bases, and 3 bases had no gene match. The CDR3 coding sequence is TGTGCCAGCAGCGTAGGACTAGCGGCCTACCAAGAGACCCAGTACTTC. Its translation: CASSVGLAAYQETQYF.

The V and J genes are TRBV11-3 and TRBJ2-1; TRBD2 matches at 8 bases. The CDR3 is 16 amino acids. With V trimmed by 5 bases and J by 2 bases, 8 bases remained unmatched. Germline lookup yields CDR1 SGHNT and CDR2 YENEEA. In DNA form, the CDR3 reads TGTGCCAGCAGCCGGGGGGGGACAACTGCCTACAATGAGCAGTTCTTC. Its translation is CASSRGGTTAYNEQFF. Full variable domain (outside the CDR3, taken from reference TRBV11-3 and TRBJ2-1): EAGVVQSPRYKIIEKKQPVAFWCNPISGHNTLYWYLQNLGQGPELLIRYENEEAVDDSQLPKDRFSAERLKGVDSTLKIQPAELGDSAVYLCASSRGGTTAYNEQFFGPGTRLTVL.

The chain uses TRBV9 and TRBJ1-5; D is ambiguous. V was clipped by 3 bases and J by 4 bases, with 8 bases between them. There are 13 residues in the CDR3. Germline V lookup: CDR1 SGDLS, CDR2 YYNGEE. CDR3 coding DNA: TGTGCCAGCAGCGCCGGACTTAATCAGCCCCAGCATTTT. This sequence encodes CASSAGLNQPQHF.

DNA of the CDR3: TGTGCCAGCAGCTTAATAGATAGCGAGCAGTACTTC. Translation gives CASSLIDSEQYF. The chain recombines TRBV7-6 with TRBJ2-7; no definite D call. The V end was cut by 2 bases, the J end by 6 bases, with 8 bases between. This CDR3 is built from 12 residues. Germline V gene sequence: CDR1 SGHVS, CDR2 FNYEAQ.

J is TRBJ1-1 and V is TRBV6-4, with TRBD1 identical over 9 bases. V lost 6 bases, J lost 1 base, and 6 bases stayed unmatched. This CDR3 region has 15 residues. Germline CDR1 reads MRHNA; CDR2 reads SNTAGT. DNA of the CDR3: TGTGCCAGCAGCCCGAGGACAGGGGCGAACACTGAAGCTTTCTTT. Translation gives CASSPRTGANTEAFF.

This chain joins TRBV9 and TRBJ2-1; 8 bases line up with TRBD2. V lost 2 bases and J lost 0; bases outside the gene matches: 4. The CDR3 runs to 16 residues. Germline assignment: CDR1 SGDLS and CDR2 YYNGEE. The CDR3 loop reads CASSVSGSPSYNEQFF. In DNA, the CDR3 is TGTGCCAGCAGCGTGAGCGGGAGCCCCTCCTACAATGAGCAGTTCTTC.

The V gene is TRBV7-2, the J gene TRBJ2-1, with 9 nucleotides matching TRBD1. Germline values: CDR1 SGHTA, CDR2 FQGNSA. J gave up 3 bases and V 4 bases, and 4 bases lay outside the gene matches. The CDR3 is made up of 15 amino acids. The CDR3 DNA reads as TGTGCCAGCAGCTCAGACAGGGGGGGCTACAATGAGCAGTTCTTC. It yields the protein CASSSDRGGYNEQFF.

The chain combines TRBV9 with TRBJ2-1; the match to TRBD2 covers 12 bases. The CDR3 runs to 16 residues. Per the germline V gene, CDR1 is SGDLS and CDR2 is YYNGEE. V lost 3 bases to trimming and J lost 1 base; unmatched junction nucleotides: 2. The CDR3 DNA sequence: TGTGCCAGCAGCGAAGGACTAGCGGGATCCTACAATGAGCAGTTCTTC. Amino acids: CASSEGLAGSYNEQFF.

The CDR3 nucleotides read TGCGCCAGCAGCCGGAATGGTTTATCTGGCGGGAGTCGGGGAGAGACCCAGTACTTC. Amino acid sequence: CASSRNGLSGGSRGETQYF. The rearrangement uses TRBV5-1 and TRBJ2-5; 7 bases align to TRBD2. V lost 4 bases and J lost 4; bases outside the gene matches: 22. The CDR3 covers 19 residues. CDR1 and CDR2 from the germline V gene are SGHRS and YFSETQ.

The genes are TRBV6-5 and TRBJ1-5, with TRBD1 matching over 7 bases. From germline, CDR1 is MNHEY and CDR2 SVGAGI. Trimming at V came to 6 bases and at J to 3 bases, leaving 8 bases not matched to a gene. This CDR3 has 15 amino acids. The CDR3 reads CASSRTGVINQPQHF. In nucleotides, the CDR3 is TGTGCCAGCAGCCGAACAGGGGTCATCAATCAGCCCCAGCATTTT.

This chain uses TRBV11-2 with TRBJ2-3; D unclear. The CDR3 loop spans 13 amino acids. V gave up 6 bases and J gave up 1 base, with 8 bases separating them. Germline CDR1 reads SGHAT; CDR2 reads FQNNGV. The CDR3, as DNA: TGTGCCAGCAGTTCCTCAGGCACAGATACGCAGTATTTT. Its translation: CASSSSGTDTQYF.